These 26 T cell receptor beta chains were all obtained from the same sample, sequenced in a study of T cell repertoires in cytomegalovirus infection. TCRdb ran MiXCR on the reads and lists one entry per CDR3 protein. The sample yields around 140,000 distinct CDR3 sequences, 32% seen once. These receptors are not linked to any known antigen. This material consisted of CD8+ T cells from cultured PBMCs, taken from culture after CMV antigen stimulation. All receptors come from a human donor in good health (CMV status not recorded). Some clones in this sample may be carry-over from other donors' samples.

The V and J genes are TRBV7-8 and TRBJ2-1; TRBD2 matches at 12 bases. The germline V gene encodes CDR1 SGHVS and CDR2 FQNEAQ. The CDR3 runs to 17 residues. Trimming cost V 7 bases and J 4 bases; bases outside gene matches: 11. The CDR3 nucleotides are TGTGCCAGCACGGCTAGCGGGGGGGCTGGTATTTACAATGAGCAGTTCTTC. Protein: CASTASGGAGIYNEQFF.

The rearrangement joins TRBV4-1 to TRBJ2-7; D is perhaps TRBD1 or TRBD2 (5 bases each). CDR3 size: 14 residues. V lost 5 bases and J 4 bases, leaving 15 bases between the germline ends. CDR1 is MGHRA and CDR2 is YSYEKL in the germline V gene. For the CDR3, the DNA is TGCGCCAGCAGCTTCCGGGACCAAGCTTACGAGCAGTACTTC. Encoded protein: CASSFRDQAYEQYF.

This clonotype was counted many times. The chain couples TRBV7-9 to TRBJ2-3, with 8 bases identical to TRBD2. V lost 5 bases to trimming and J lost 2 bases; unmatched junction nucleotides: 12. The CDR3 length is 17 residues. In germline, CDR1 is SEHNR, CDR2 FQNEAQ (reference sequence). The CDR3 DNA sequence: TGTGCCAGCAGCCCGCCCCCCAGCGGGGGAGCCACAGATACGCAGTATTTT. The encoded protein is CASSPPPSGGATDTQYF.

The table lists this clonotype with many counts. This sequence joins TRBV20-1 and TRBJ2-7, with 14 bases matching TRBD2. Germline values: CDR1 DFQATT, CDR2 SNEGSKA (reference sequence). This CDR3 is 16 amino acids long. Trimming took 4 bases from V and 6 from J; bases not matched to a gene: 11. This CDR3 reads CSAKGLAGGLFREQYF. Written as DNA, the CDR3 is TGCAGTGCTAAAGGACTAGCGGGGGGTCTCTTCCGCGAGCAGTACTTC.

In DNA, the CDR3 is TGTGCCAGTAGTCTCTCCGGACTAGCAAGCGGGGAGCTGTTTTTT. Protein product: CASSLSGLASGELFF. The J gene is TRBJ2-2, the V gene TRBV19, with 8 bases aligning to TRBD2. The CDR3 contains 15 residues. Trimming cost V 5 bases and J 7 bases; bases outside gene matches: 9. CDR1 is LNHDA and CDR2 is SQIVND in the germline V gene (reference sequence).

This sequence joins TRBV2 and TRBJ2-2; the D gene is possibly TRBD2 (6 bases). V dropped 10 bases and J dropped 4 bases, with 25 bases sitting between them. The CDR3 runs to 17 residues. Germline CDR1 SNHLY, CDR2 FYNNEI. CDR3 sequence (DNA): TGTGCCACCGTAAATCAGCCTGGGACTCCCGCCACCGGGGAGCTGTTTTTT. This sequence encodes CATVNQPGTPATGELFF.

The CDR3 DNA sequence: TGTGCCAGCAGCGCCGATGACAGGGTCCGGCCCCAGCATTTT. It translates to CASSADDRVRPQHF. V gene TRBV9 combines with J gene TRBJ1-5, with 7 bases aligning to TRBD1. CDR1 SGDLS and CDR2 YYNGEE come from the germline V gene. V trimming: 3 bases; J trimming: 9 bases; junction bases outside the gene matches: 9. The CDR3 runs to 14 residues.

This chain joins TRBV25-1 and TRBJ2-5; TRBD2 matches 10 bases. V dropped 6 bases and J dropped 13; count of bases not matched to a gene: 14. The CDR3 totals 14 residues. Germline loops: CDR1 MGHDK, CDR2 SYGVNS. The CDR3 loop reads CASRAGSGGLPPYF. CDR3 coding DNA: TGTGCCAGCAGGGCGGGTAGCGGGGGGCTCCCCCCGTACTTC.

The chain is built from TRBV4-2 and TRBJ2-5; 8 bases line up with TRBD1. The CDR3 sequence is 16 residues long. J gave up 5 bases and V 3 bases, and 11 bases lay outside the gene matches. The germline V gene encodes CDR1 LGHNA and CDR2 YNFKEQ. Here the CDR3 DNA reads TGTGCCAGCAGCCATCAGCAGGGGGCCCCGGCGGAGACCCAGTACTTC. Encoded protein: CASSHQQGAPAETQYF.

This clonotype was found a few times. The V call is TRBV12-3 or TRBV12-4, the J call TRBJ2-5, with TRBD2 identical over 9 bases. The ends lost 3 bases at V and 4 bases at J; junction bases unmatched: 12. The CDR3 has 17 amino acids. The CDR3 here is CASSFIGGGAAGETQYF. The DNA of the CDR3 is TGTGCCAGCAGTTTTATCGGCGGGGGGGCTGCGGGAGAGACCCAGTACTTC.

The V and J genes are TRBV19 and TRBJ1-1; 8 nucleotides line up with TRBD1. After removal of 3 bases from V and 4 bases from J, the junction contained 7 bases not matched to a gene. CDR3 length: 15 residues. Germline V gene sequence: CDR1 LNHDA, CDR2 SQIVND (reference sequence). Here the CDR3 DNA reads TGTGCCAGTAGTATCTACTGGACAGGGCGCACTGAAGCTTTCTTT. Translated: CASSIYWTGRTEAFF.

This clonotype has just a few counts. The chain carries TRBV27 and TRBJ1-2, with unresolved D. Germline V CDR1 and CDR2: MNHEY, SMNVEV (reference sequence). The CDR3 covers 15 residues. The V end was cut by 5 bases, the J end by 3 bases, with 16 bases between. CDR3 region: CASSGYDKLHYGYTF. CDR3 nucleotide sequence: TGTGCCAGCAGTGGATACGACAAGCTTCACTATGGCTACACCTTC.

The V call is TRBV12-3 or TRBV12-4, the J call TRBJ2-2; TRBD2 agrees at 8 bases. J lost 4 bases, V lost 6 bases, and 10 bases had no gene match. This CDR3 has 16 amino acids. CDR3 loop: CASRPEAGEITGELFF. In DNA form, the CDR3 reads TGTGCCAGCAGACCCGAAGCGGGGGAGATCACCGGGGAGCTGTTTTTT.

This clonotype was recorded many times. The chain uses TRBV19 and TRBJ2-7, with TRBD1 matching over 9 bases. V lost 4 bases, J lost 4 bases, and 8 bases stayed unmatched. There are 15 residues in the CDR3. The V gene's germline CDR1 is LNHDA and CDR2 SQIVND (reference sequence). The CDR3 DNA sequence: TGTGCCAGTAGTAGAACAGGGGGCCCACCGTACGAGCAGTACTTC. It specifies CASSRTGGPPYEQYF.

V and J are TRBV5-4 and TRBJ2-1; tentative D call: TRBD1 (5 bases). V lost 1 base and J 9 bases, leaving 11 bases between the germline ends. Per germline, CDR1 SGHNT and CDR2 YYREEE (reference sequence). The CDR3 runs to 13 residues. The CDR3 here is CASSLYSGPEQFF. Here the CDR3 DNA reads TGTGCCAGCAGCTTGTATTCAGGGCCTGAGCAGTTCTTC.

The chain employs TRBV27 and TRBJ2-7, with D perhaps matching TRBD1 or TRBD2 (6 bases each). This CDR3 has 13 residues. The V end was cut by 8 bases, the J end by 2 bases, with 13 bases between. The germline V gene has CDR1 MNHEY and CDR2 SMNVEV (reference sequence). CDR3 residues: CASGWGAAYEQYF. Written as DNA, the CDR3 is TGTGCCAGCGGTTGGGGGGCCGCCTACGAGCAGTACTTC.

The CDR3 sequence is CASSGYRVQETQYF. DNA of the CDR3: TGTGCCAGCAGCGGGTACAGGGTCCAAGAGACCCAGTACTTC. This chain connects TRBV11-2 to TRBJ2-5; D perhaps matches TRBD1 (6 bases). Trimming cost V 5 bases and J 1 base, with 11 bases left between them. The CDR3 runs to 14 residues. Germline CDR1 is SGHAT and CDR2 is FQNNGV.

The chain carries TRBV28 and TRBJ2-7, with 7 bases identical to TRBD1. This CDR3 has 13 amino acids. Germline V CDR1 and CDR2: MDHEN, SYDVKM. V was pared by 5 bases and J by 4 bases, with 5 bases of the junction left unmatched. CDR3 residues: CASSGDSWYEQYF. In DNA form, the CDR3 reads TGTGCCAGCAGTGGGGACAGTTGGTACGAGCAGTACTTC.

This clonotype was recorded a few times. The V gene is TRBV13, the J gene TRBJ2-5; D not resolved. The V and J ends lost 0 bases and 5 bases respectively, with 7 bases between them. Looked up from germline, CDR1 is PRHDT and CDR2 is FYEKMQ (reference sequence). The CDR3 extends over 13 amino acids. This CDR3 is CASSLGGWETQYF. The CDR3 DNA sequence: TGTGCCAGCAGCTTAGGCGGTTGGGAGACCCAGTACTTC.

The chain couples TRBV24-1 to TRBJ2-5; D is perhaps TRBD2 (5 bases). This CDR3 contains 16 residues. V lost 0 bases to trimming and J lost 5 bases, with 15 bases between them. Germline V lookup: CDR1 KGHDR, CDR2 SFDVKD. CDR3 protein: CATSDLSGVAPETQYF. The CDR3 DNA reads TGTGCCACCAGTGATTTGTCCGGGGTGGCGCCGGAGACCCAGTACTTC.

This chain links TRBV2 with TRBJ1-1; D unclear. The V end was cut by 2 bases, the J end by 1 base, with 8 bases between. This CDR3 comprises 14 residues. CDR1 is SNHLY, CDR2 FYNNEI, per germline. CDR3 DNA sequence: TGTGCCAGCAGTGAACTCGGAAAGAACACTGAAGCTTTCTTT. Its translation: CASSELGKNTEAFF.

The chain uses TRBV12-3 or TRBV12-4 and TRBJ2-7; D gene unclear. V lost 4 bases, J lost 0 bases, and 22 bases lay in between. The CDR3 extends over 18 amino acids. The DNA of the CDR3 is TGTGCCAGCAGTTCCCCCCCTTCCGGGCCAAAGGGCTCCTACGAGCAGTACTTC. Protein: CASSSPPSGPKGSYEQYF.

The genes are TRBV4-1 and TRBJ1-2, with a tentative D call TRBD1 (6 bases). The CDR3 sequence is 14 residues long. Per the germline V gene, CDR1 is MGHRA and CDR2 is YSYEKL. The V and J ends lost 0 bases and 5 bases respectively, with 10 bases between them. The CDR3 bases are TGCGCCAGCAGCCAAGACTCCGGGACATATGGCTACACCTTC. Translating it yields CASSQDSGTYGYTF.

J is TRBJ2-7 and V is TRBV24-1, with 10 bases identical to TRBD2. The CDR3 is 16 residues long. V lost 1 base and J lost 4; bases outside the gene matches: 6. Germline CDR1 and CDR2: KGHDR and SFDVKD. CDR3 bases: TGTGCCACCAGTGATTTCCCACTAGCGGGGCTTTACGAGCAGTACTTC. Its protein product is CATSDFPLAGLYEQYF.

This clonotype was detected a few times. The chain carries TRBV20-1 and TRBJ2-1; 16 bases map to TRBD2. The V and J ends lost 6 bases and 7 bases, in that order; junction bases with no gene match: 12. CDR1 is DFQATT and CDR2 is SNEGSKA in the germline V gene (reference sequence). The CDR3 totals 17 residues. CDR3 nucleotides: TGCAGTGCCCCCGGGACTAGCGGGAGGGCCGGGGGGAATGAGCAGTTCTTC. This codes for CSAPGTSGRAGGNEQFF.

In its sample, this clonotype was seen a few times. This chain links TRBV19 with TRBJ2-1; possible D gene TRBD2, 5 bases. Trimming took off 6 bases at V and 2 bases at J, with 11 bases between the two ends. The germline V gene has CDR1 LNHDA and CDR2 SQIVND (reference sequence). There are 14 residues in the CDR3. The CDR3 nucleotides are TGTGCCAGTAGCGGGATCGCCCCCTACAATGAGCAGTTCTTC. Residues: CASSGIAPYNEQFF.